This T cell receptor beta chain was sequenced for a study of PD-1 blockade in classical Hodgkin lymphoma (dated by TCRdb to about 2020). Broadly, across the study: Nivolumab dosing was 3 mg/kg intravenously every 2 weeks, continuing until either disease progression or unacceptable toxicity. To define a peripheral blood immune signature of response to PD-1 blockade in classical Hodgkin lymphoma, the study combined TCR beta sequencing with CyTOF.

This clone has a single count. There is no known antigen for this receptor. No much larger clone exists at a distance of one base, and base qualities are not known. The Qiagen DNeasy kit was used to extract genomic DNA from unsorted PBMCs and from the negatively selected CD4+ and CD8+ fractions. TCR beta CDR3 regions were amplified by immunoSEQ multiplex PCR using primers annealing to V and J segments. A synthetic immune receptor repertoire was used to minimize amplification bias, and any remaining bias was removed computationally after sequencing. The original methods were these. Custom Python scripts were used to quantify repertoire diversity as the Shannon entropy index. Unsorted, CD4+ and CD8+ repertoires were analyzed separately, except in combined analyses where CD4+ and CD8+ sequences were merged in silico. Clonal expansion was defined as at least a 2-fold frequency increase after treatment relative to C1D1, with a pseudocount of 0.5 for undetected baseline clones. Clones with 0 or 1 copy at C1D1 were defined as singleton clones, while clones with 2 or more copies were defined as non-singleton clones. By matching protein sequences in sorted samples from the same patient, clones expanded in unsorted samples were annotated as CD4+, CD8+ or unknown. Wilcoxon tests were applied to paired samples to test diversity changes from C1D1 to C4D1. The immuneACCESS repertoire file appears here via TCRdb, limited to in-frame rearrangements. These files lack a portion of the clones; in checked studies, under half of the deficit traces to unresolved V genes, and the cause of the others is not known. The V and J calls and clone size were taken over from that table, and D and trimming were inferred from the DNA. The sample data list about 93,000 clones, and nearly 95% of these were observed just once. About 2.7% of the sample is held by the ten biggest clonotypes.

The sample's time point, from its label and the paper: cycle 2 day 1 (C2D1) of nivolumab. Every trial patient had relapsed after autologous stem cell transplantation, and cohorts A, B and C differed in prior brentuximab vedotin exposure. The trial cohort was composed of over 50 patients with relapsed/refractory classical Hodgkin lymphoma, for whom complete response, partial response or progressive disease was recorded as best overall response. In the multi-cohort phase II CheckMate 205 trial, trial patients received single-agent nivolumab. An independent review committee assessed best overall response by applying the 2007 International Working Group response criteria. Trial PBMCs were collected just before the start of nivolumab (C1D1) and during therapy at cycle 2 day 1 and cycle 4 day 1. Peripheral blood was collected in 8 mL Vacutainer Cell Preparation Tubes, from which PBMCs were isolated by centrifugation and then cryopreserved.

The CDR3 runs 14 amino acids, cysteine and phenylalanine included. Only the CDR3 DNA is retained, 42 bases long and in frame from the first base. Trimming leaves V shorter by 5 bases and J shorter by 5 bases, with the junction holding 7 bases beyond the gene matches. In the germline V gene, CDR1 corresponds to SGHRS and CDR2 to YFSETQ. Study-wide conclusions, independent of this receptor: By C4D1, a significant rise was seen in CD4+ TCR diversity but not in CD8+ TCR diversity (p=0.0027 vs p=0.16), and the rise was most apparent among complete responders (p=0.02). Baseline diversity similar to that of newly diagnosed patients was observed in trial patients achieving complete response, whereas significantly lower diversity was observed in partial responders and progressors. Diversity was lower in patients who began nivolumab less than 1 year after ASCT, so these patients were left out of later analyses to avoid confounding by immune reconstitution. Only a single clinical trial cohort was studied, and what caused the repertoire differences, possibly disease activity or prior therapy, remained undefined. Baseline TCR diversity was reported as lower in newly diagnosed patients than in healthy donors, and lower still in relapsed/refractory patients.

Here the chain combines TRBV5-1 and TRBJ1-1, with 9 bases aligning to TRBD1. The sequencing here drew on peripheral blood mononuclear cells (PBMCs), taken before the second cycle of nivolumab. This TCR derives from a human donor with classical Hodgkin lymphoma. CDR3 reads: CASSLQGAWTEAFF. In nucleotides, the sequence is TGCGCCAGCAGTCTACAGGGGGCATGGACTGAAGCTTTCTTT.